This T cell receptor beta chain emerged from a study of cytomegalovirus exposure and HLA in healthy donors (dated by TCRdb to the late 2010s). With regard to the full study: A later analysis indicated that the 130 or so validation repertoires were generated on the platform also employed for the approximately 700 repertoires of the first cohort. The study was designed to test whether signatures of past pathogen exposure could be identified by cataloging public T cell receptors. In addition to the first cohort of hundreds of subjects, a separate validation cohort of under 150 different subjects was used. High-throughput TCR immunosequencing, statistical association of individual TCRs with disease status, and machine learning were combined to predict cytomegalovirus infection status.

Libraries were prepared through the immunoSEQ multiplex PCR assay. For the original study's pipeline: A statistical classification framework was built to diagnose cytomegalovirus status from the catalog of TCR beta chain sequences. TCRdb took over this immuneACCESS table, retaining in-frame rearrangements with V and J assigned. Such tables are incomplete; in checked studies, under half of the missing clones stem from an unresolved V gene, and the remainder is unexplained. For V, J and clone size, that table is used; D and trimming come from the DNA. This sample has 70,000 to 75,000 clones in its table, and around 93% of those were observed once. The ten largest clonotypes hold approximately 0.99% of the sample. With regard to this clone: The target of this receptor is not known. No base-level quality is on record; no much larger clone is a single base apart.

Findings and caveats that apply to the study as a whole: A later analysis had no HLA typing for the validation cohort, so co-occurrence there was scored across all 130 or so repertoires. Cytomegalovirus status was reported to be diagnosed by the classifier with high specificity and sensitivity in both the original and validation cohorts. Subsequent analysis determined that TCRs grouped into clusters in the first cohort also showed a tendency toward co-occurrence across the 90 to 150 validation repertoires, and about 94% of cluster scores exceeded 0. A few of the identified cytomegalovirus-associated TCR beta chains were confirmed in vitro to be specific for cytomegalovirus antigens. A total of fewer than 200 TCR beta chains were listed by the study as associated with cytomegalovirus. Most TCR sequences were seen in very few donors, while some public TCRs were found in many individuals. The authors suggested that the approach could potentially be generalized to other disease states and immunological phenotypes.

V trim: 4 bases; J trim: 6 bases; unmatched bases: 3. The germline V gene encodes CDR1 SGDLS and CDR2 YYNGEE. The CDR3 contains 13 residues, cysteine and phenylalanine counted. Just the 39-base CDR3 DNA is kept, in frame starting at base 1. The donors belonged to the validation cohort of over a hundred subjects, which was separate from the roughly 700-subject first cohort. This TCR was recovered from a young woman in good health and CMV-seronegative. The chain employs TRBV9 and TRBJ2-2; TRBD2 lines up with 7 middle nucleotides. Input material: PBMCs. The CDR3 has the sequence CASSLGLPGELFF. In nucleotides, the sequence is TGTGCCAGCAGCCTGGGACTACCCGGGGAGCTGTTTTTT.